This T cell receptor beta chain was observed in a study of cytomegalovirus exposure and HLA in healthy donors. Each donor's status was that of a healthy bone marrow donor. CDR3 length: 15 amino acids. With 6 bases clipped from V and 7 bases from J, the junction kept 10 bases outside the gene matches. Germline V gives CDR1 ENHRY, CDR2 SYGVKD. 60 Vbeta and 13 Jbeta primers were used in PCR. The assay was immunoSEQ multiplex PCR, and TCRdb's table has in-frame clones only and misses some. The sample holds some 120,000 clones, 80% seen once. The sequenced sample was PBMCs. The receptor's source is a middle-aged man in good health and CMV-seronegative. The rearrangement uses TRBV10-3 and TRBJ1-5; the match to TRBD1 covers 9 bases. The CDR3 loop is CAIRGGGQGNQPQHF. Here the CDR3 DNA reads TGTGCCATCAGGGGGGGCGGACAGGGGAACCAGCCCCAGCATTTT.